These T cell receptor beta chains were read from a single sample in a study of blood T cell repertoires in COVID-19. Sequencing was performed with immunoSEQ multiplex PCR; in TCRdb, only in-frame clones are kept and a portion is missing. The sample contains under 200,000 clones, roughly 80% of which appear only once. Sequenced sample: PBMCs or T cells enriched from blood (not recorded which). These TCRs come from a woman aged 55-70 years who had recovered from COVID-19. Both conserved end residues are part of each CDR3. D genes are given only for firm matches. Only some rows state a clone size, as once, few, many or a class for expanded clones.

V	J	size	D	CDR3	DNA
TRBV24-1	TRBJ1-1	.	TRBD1	CATSGGGQLSEAFF	TGTGCCACCAGTGGAGGGGGACAGCTTTCTGAAGCTTTCTTT
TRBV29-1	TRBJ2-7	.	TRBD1	CSVGQGSYEQYF	TGCAGCGTTGGACAGGGCTCCTACGAGCAGTACTTC
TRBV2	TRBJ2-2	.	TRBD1	CASRGQVNTGELFF	TGTGCCAGCAGGGGACAGGTGAACACCGGGGAGCTGTTTTTT
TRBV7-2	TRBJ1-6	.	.	CASSFLPRGDSPLHF	TGTGCCAGCAGCTTCCTGCCCCGGGGAGATTCACCCCTCCACTTT
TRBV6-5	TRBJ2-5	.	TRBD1	CASRDRMTETQYF	TGTGCCAGCAGGGACAGGATGACAGAGACCCAGTACTTC
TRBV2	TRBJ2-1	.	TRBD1	CARRTGTTEQFF	TGTGCCAGAAGGACAGGGACCACTGAGCAGTTCTTC
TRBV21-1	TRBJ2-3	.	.	CASYNPDTQYF	TGTGCCAGCTACAACCCAGATACGCAGTATTTT
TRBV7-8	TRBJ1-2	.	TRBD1	CASSSSGQGQSYGYTF	TGTGCCAGCAGCTCGTCAGGACAGGGTCAATCCTATGGCTACACCTTC
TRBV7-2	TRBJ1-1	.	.	CASSVDRIAEAFF	TGTGCCAGCAGCGTAGACAGGATCGCTGAAGCTTTCTTT
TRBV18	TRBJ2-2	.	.	CASSQMAVLNTGELFF	TGTGCCAGCTCACAGATGGCAGTCCTGAACACCGGGGAGCTGTTTTTT
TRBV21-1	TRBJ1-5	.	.	CANPLPDRGPQPQHF	TGTGCCAACCCCCTTCCTGACAGGGGCCCTCAGCCCCAGCATTTT
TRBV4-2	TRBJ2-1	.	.	CASSQGAGAYNEQFF	TGTGCCAGCAGCCAAGGAGCGGGCGCCTACAATGAGCAGTTCTTC
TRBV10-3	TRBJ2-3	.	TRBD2	CAISDLLAGSSTDTQYF	TGTGCCATCAGTGACCTCCTAGCGGGGTCTAGCACAGATACGCAGTATTTT
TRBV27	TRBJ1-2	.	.	CASSLSSVAGDYGYTF	TGTGCCAGCAGTTTATCATCAGTTGCGGGGGACTATGGCTACACCTTC
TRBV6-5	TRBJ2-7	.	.	CASSPGTSSSYEQYF	TGTGCCAGCAGCCCCGGGACATCCTCCTCCTACGAGCAGTACTTC
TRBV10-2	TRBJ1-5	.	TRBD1	CASIPGGGQPQHF	TGCGCCAGCATCCCAGGGGGCGGTCAGCCCCAGCATTTT
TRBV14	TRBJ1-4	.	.	CASSQFRGGKLFF	TGTGCCAGCAGCCAATTCCGAGGAGGAAAACTGTTTTTT
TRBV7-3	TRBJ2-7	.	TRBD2	CASSLGEPDASGEEGKQYF	TGTGCCAGCAGCTTAGGGGAACCAGATGCTAGCGGGGAGGAGGGGAAGCAGTACTTC
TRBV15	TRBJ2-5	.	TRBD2	CATRPAGTSGGETQYF	TGTGCCACCAGGCCAGCTGGGACTAGCGGGGGGGAGACCCAGTACTTC
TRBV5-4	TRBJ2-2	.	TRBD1	CASSPGTGGTGELFF	TGTGCCAGCAGTCCAGGGACAGGGGGCACCGGGGAGCTGTTTTTT
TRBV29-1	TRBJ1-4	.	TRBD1	CSIEAGGSEKLFF	TGCAGCATAGAAGCAGGGGGCAGTGAAAAACTGTTTTTT
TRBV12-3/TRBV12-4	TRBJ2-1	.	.	CASSFRGEQFF	TGTGCCAGCAGTTTTAGAGGTGAGCAGTTCTTC
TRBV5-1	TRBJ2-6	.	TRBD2	CASGPGGNGANVLTF	TGCGCCAGCGGCCCCGGGGGGAACGGGGCCAACGTCCTGACTTTC
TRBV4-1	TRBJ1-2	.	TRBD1	CASSQEGDREAGYTF	TGCGCCAGCAGCCAAGAAGGGGACAGGGAGGCTGGCTACACCTTC
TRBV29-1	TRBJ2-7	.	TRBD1	CSVETGGPSYEQYF	TGCAGCGTTGAAACAGGGGGCCCCTCCTACGAGCAGTACTTC
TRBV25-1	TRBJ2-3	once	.	CASSEYRGGDTQYF	TGTGCCAGCAGTGAATATCGCGGCGGGGATACGCAGTATTTT
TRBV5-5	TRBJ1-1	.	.	CASSHGGAFF	TGTGCCAGCAGCCACGGGGGAGCTTTCTTT
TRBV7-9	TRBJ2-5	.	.	CASSRMGAGSNF	TGTGCCAGCAGTCGAATGGGGGCAGGATCCAACTTC
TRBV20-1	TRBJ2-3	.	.	CSASLILSTDTQYF	TGCAGTGCTAGTCTGATACTTAGCACAGATACGCAGTATTTT